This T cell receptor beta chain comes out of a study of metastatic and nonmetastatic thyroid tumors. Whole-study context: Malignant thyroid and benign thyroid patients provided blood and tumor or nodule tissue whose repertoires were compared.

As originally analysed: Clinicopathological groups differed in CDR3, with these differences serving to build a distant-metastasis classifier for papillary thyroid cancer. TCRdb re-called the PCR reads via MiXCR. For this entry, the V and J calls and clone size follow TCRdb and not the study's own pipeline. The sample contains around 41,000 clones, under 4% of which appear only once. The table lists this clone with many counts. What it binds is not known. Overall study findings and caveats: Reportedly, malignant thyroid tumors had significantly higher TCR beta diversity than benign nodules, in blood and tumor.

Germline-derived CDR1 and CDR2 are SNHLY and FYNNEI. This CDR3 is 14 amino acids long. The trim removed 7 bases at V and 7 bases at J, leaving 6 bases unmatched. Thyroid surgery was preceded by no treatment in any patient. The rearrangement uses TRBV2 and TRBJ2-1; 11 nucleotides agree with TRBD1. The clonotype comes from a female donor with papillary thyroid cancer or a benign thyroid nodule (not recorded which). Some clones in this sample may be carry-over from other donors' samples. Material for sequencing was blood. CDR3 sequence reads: CASTGDRGSNEQFF. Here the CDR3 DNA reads TGTGCCAGCACGGGGGACAGGGGGTCAAATGAGCAGTTCTTC.